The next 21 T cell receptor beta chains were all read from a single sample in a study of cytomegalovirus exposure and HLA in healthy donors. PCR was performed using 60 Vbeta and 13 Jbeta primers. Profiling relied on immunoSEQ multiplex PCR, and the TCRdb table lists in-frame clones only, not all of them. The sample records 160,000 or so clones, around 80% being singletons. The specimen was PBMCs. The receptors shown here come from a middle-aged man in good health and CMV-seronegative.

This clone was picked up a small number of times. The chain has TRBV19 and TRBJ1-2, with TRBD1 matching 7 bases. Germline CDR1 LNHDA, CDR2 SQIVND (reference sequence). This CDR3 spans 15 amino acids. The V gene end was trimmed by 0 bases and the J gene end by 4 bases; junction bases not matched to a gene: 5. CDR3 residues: CASSIDRGISYGYTF. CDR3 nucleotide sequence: TGTGCCAGTAGTATAGACAGGGGGATCAGCTATGGCTACACCTTC.

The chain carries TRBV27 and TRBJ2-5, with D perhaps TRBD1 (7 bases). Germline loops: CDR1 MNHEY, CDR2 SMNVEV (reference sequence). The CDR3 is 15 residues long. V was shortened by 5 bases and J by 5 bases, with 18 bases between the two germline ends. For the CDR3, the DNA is TGTGCCAGCAGTATCCGACAGGGCGGAGGGGAGACCCAGTACTTC. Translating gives CASSIRQGGGETQYF.

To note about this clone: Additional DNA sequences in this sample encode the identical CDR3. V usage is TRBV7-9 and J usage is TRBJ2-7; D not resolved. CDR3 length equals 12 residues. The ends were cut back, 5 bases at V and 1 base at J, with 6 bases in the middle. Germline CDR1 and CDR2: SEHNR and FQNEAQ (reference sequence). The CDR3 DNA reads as TGTGCCAGCAGCGTCGGGTCCTACGAGCAGTACTTC. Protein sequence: CASSVGSYEQYF.

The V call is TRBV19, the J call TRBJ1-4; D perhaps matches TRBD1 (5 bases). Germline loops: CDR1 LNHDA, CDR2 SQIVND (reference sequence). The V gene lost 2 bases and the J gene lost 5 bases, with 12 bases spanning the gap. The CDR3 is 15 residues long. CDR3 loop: CASSIQGRNNEKLFF. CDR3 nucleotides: TGTGCCAGTAGTATACAGGGCCGGAACAATGAAAAACTGTTTTTT.

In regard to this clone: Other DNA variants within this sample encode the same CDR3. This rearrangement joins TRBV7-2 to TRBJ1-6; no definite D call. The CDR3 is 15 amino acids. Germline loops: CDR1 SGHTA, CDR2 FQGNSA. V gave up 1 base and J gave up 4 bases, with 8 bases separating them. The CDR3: CASSLDWEYNSPLHF. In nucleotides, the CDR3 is TGTGCCAGCAGCTTAGATTGGGAGTATAATTCACCCCTCCACTTT. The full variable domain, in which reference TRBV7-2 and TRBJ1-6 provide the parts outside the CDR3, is GAGVSQSPSNKVTEKGKDVELRCDPISGHTALYWYRQSLGQGLEFLIYFQGNSAPDKSGLPSDRFSAERTGGSVSTLTIQRTQQEDSAVYLCASSLDWEYNSPLHFGNGTRLTVT.

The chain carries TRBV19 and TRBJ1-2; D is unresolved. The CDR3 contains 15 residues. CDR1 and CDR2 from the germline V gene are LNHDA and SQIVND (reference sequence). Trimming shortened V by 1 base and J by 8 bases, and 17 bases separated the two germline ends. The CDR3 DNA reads TGTGCCAGTAGTATAGGCGGCGGCTCCACGAGGGGCTACACCTTC. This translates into CASSIGGGSTRGYTF.

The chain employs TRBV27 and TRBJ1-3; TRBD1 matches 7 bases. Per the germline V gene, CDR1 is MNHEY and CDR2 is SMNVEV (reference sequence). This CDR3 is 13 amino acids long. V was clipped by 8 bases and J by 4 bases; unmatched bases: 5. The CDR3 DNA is TGTGCCAGCGGCAGGGGGTTAGGAAACACCATATATTTT. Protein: CASGRGLGNTIYF.

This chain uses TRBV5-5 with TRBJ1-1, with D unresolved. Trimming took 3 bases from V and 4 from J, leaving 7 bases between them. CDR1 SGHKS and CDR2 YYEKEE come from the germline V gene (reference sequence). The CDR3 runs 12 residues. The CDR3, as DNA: TGTGCCAGCAGCTCGAGGAGCACTGAAGCTTTCTTT. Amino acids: CASSSRSTEAFF.

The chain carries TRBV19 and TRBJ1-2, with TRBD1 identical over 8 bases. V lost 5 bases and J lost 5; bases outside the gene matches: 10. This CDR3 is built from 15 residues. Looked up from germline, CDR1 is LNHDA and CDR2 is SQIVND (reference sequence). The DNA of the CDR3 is TGTGCCAGTAGTTTTAAAGAGGGACAGGTTTATGGCTACACCTTC. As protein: CASSFKEGQVYGYTF. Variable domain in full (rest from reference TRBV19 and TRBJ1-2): DGGITQSPKYLFRKEGQNVTLSCEQNLNHDAMYWYRQDPGQGLRLIYYSQIVNDFQKGDIAEGYSVSREKKESFPLTVTSAQKNPTAFYLCASSFKEGQVYGYTFGSGTRLTVV.

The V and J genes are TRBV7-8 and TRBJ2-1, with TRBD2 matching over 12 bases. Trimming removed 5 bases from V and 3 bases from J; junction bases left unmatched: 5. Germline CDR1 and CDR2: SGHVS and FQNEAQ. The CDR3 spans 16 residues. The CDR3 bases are TGTGCCAGCAGCCCATGGACTAGCGGGAACTACAATGAGCAGTTCTTC. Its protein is CASSPWTSGNYNEQFF.

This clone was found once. The CDR3 DNA reads TGTGCCAGTAGTATTGTAGGGGTGTATGGCAATCAGCCCCAGCATTTT. This sequence encodes CASSIVGVYGNQPQHF. V usage is TRBV19 and J usage is TRBJ1-5, with a tentative D call TRBD1 (5 bases). The V end lost 3 bases, the J end lost 2 bases, and 14 bases lay between the germline ends. Germline V gene data show CDR1 as LNHDA and CDR2 as SQIVND (reference sequence). CDR3 size: 16 residues.

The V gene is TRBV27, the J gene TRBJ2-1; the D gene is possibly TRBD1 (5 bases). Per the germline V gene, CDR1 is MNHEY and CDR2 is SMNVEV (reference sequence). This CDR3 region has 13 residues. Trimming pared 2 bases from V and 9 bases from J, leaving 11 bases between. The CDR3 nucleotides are TGTGCCAGCAGTTTAACAGGTCAGGGTGAGCAGTTCTTC. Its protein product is CASSLTGQGEQFF.

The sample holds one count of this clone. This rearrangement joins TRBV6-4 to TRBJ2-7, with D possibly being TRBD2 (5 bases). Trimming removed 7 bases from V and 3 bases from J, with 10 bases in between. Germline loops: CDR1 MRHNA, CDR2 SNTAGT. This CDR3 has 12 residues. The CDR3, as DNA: TGTGCCAGCATACGAGCGGACTACGAGCAGTACTTC. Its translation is CASIRADYEQYF.

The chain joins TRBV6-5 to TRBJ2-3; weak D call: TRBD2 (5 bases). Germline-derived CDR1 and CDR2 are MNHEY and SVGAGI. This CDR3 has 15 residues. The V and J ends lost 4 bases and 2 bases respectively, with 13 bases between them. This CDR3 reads CASSFSSGFTDTQYF. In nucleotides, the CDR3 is TGTGCCAGCAGTTTCTCAAGCGGATTCACAGATACGCAGTATTTT.

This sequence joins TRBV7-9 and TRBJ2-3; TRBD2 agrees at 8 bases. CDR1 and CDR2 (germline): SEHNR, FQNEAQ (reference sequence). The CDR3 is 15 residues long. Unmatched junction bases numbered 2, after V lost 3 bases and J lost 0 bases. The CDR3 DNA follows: TGTGCCAGCAGCTTCTTAGCGGGGAGCACAGATACGCAGTATTTT. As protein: CASSFLAGSTDTQYF.

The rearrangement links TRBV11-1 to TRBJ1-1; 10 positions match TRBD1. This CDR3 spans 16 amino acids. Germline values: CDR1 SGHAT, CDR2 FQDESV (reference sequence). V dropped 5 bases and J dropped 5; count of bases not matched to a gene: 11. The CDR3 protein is CASSPRQGAGWTEAFF. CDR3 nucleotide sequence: TGTGCCAGCAGCCCCAGACAGGGGGCAGGGTGGACTGAAGCTTTCTTT.

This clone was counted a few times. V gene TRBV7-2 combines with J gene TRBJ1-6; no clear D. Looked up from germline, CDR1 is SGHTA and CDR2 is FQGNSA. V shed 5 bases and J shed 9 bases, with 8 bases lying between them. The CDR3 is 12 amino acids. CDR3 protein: CASSPDFSPLHF. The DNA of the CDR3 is TGTGCCAGCAGCCCGGACTTTTCACCCCTCCACTTT. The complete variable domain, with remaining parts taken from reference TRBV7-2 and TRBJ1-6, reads GAGVSQSPSNKVTEKGKDVELRCDPISGHTALYWYRQSLGQGLEFLIYFQGNSAPDKSGLPSDRFSAERTGGSVSTLTIQRTQQEDSAVYLCASSPDFSPLHFGNGTRLTVT.

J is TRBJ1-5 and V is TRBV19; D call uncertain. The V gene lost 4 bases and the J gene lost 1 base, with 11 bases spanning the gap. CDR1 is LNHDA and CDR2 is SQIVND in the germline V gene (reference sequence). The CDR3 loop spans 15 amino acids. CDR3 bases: TGTGCCAGTAGTACCGGAGGAGGAAGCAATCAGCCCCAGCATTTT. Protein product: CASSTGGGSNQPQHF.

CDR3 in amino acids: CASKLDRGNTEAFF. The CDR3 DNA sequence: TGTGCCAGCAAATTGGACAGGGGTAACACTGAAGCTTTCTTT. The rearrangement uses TRBV2 and TRBJ1-1; 9 bases match TRBD1. Unmatched junction bases numbered 5, after V lost 7 bases and J lost 2 bases. Germline values: CDR1 SNHLY, CDR2 FYNNEI. CDR3 length equals 14 residues.

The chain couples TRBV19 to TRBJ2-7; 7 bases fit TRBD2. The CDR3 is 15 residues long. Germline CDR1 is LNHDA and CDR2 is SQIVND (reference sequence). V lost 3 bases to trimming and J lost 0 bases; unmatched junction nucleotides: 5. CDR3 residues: CASSIAAGSSYEQYF. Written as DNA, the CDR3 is TGTGCCAGTAGTATTGCAGCGGGGTCCTCCTACGAGCAGTACTTC.

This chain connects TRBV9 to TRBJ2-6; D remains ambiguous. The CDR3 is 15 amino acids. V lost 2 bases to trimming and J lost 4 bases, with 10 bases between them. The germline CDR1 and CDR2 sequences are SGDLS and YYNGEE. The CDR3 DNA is TGTGCCAGCAGCGTGATGGCAGCGGGGGCCAACGTCCTGACTTTC. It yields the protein CASSVMAAGANVLTF. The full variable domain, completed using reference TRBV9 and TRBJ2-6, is DSGVTQTPKHLITATGQRVTLRCSPRSGDLSVYWYQQSLDQGLQFLIQYYNGEERAKGNILERFSAQQFPDLHSELNLSSLELGDSALYFCASSVMAAGANVLTFGAGSRLTVL.